This T cell receptor beta chain appears in the sequencing data of a study of OX40 agonist ivuxolimab in advanced cancers. General notes on the study: Ivuxolimab, which targeted the costimulatory receptor OX40 (CD134), was an agonistic, fully human IgG2 monoclonal antibody. Intravenous ivuxolimab was administered to patients every 2 weeks at six dose levels: 0.01, 0.1, 0.3, 1.5, 3 and 10 mg/kg. Of the roughly 53 patients in dose escalation, about 20 had hepatocellular carcinoma, some 15 had melanoma, 9 had renal cell carcinoma and 9 had head and neck cancer. A male proportion of around 81% and a mean age of about 60 years, ranging from about 23 to 79, were recorded for the dose-escalation cohort. Prior anti-PD-1, anti-PD-L1 or anti-CTLA-4 therapy was permitted, and checkpoint inhibitors had been received by 40% to 50% of dose-escalation patients. Partial responses were achieved by three dose-escalation patients, of whom one had hepatocellular carcinoma and two had cutaneous melanoma. The point of sequencing TCRbeta in the periphery was to test whether ivuxolimab changed TCR sequence diversity and drove clonal T-cell expansion. The paper describes the monotherapy dose-escalation part (N = 52 patients) of the phase I trial of ivuxolimab.

In regard to this clone: Its antigen remains unidentified. Qualities for individual bases were not recorded, and no much larger clone is one base off.

Patients with autoimmune disease history or receiving systemic immunosuppression were excluded from the trial. Peripheral blood for TCR sequencing was drawn from every dose cohort at baseline, at cycle 4 day 1 and at cycle 7 day 1. Samples came from an open-label, multicenter, first-in-human phase I dose-escalation trial of ivuxolimab. Adults with locally advanced or metastatic melanoma, renal cell, hepatocellular, or head and neck squamous cell carcinoma were enrolled in the trial. Before TCR sequencing, CD4+ T cells and CD8+ T cells were sorted from peripheral blood as separate populations. To sequence the TCRbeta CDR3 region, genomic DNA was isolated from the sorted cells. The immunoSEQ Assay was used for sequencing of TCRbeta CDR3 regions. Here the immuneACCESS table is served through TCRdb, limited to in-frame sequences with V and J called. Missing clones are a known gap in these copies; in checked studies unresolved V genes cover under half, and the rest lacks a known reason. This sample gives around 120,000 clones in total; more than 80% of them show up just once. Of the sample, around 0.53% falls within the top ten clones.

The cysteine opens and the phenylalanine closes a CDR3 of 17 amino acids. The kept DNA is CDR3 alone, 51 bases in frame from the first base. Here is what the overall study found, with its caveats: At doses from 0.1 to 3.0 mg/kg, clonal expansion was seen in both CD4+ and CD8+ blood T cells between baseline and week 6. After ivuxolimab, more expanded clones were found on average in CD8+ T cells than in CD4+ T cells. The antigen specificity of the clonally expanded peripheral T cells was not determined. Partial responders in the 0.1-3.0 mg/kg groups had among the lowest normalized peripheral clonal expansion, especially among CD8+ T cells. Low levels of normalized T-cell clonal expansion were also seen in some patients who did not respond.

This receptor was obtained from an adult with an advanced solid tumor such as melanoma, head and neck, liver or kidney cancer. The rearranged chain carries TRBV21-1 and TRBJ2-7. TRBV21-1 is designated a pseudogene. The sequences come from CD4+ or CD8+ T cells sorted from blood, collected in a trial of the OX40 agonist ivuxolimab. CDR3 sequence: CASSKGSSGDNIYEQYF. The DNA reads TGTGCCAGCAGCAAAGGTAGTAGTGGAGACAACATCTACGAGCAGTACTTC.